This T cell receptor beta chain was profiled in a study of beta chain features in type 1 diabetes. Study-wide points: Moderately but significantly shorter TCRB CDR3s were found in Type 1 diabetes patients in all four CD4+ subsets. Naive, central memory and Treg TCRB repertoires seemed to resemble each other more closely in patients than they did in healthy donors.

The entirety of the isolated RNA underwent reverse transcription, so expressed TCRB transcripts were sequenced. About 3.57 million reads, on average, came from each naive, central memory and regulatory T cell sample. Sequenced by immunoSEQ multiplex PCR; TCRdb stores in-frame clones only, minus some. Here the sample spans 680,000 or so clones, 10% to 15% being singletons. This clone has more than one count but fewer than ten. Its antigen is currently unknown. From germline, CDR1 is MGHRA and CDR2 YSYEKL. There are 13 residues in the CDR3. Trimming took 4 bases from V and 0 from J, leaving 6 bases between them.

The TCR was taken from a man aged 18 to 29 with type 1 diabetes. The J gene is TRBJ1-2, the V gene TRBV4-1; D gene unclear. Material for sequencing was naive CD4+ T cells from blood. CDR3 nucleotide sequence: TGCGCCAGCAGCCCCCGGGCTAACTATGGCTACACCTTC. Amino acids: CASSPRANYGYTF.